Given below is one T cell receptor (beta chain) in context. The antigen remains unidentified. TCRdb recomputed calls from the RT-PCR reads with MiXCR, one row per CDR3 protein. The sample carries around 480,000 distinct CDR3 sequences, approximately 17% recorded once. The data derive from a study of response to subunit inactivated influenza vaccine. The V segment lost 3 bases and the J segment 2 bases; nucleotides outside the gene matches: 6. The CDR3 is made up of 16 amino acids. Study-level points and caveats: The study's authors posited that every seasonal influenza vaccination enlists few new T cells.

Here the sequenced sample was CD4+ T cells sorted from PBMCs, taken about 23 months after vaccination. This receptor was taken from a man aged 45 to 70 who received an inactivated influenza vaccine. The chain links TRBV12-3 or TRBV12-4 to TRBJ2-3; 9 bases agree with TRBD2. In DNA, the CDR3 is TGTGCCAGCAGTTTGGCGGGGGGGCCGAACACAGATACGCAGTATTTT. Translated: CASSLAGGPNTDTQYF.